A selection of T cell receptor beta chains follows, all from one sample in a study of T cells after yellow fever vaccination. One entry per CDR3 protein, called by TCRdb with MiXCR from the 5' RACE reads. The sample carries some 350,000 distinct CDR3 sequences, approximately 3.9% recorded once. This sample comprised PBMCs, obtained 5 days after the yellow fever booster vaccination. The receptors here all came from a young man who received the YFV17D yellow fever vaccine. CDR3s include the opening cysteine and the closing phenylalanine or tryptophan. The D gene is left open where the match is weak.

cdr3_length v_call d_call cdr3_aa
15 TRBV20-1 TRBD1 CSALVTGGSNQPQHF
15 TRBV5-1 NA CASSLAVETVYEQYF
13 TRBV29-1 TRBD2 CSVELAGLNTQYF
13 TRBV14 NA CASSRDRFTEAFF
16 TRBV4-2 TRBD1 CASSHLQGAVNYGYTF
15 TRBV3-1 NA CASSLSWGALEELFF
13 TRBV7-2 NA CASSFRGGDEQFF
17 TRBV4-3 TRBD2 CASSQAPLAGGTDTQYF
15 TRBV7-9 TRBD1 CASRTRTGGGDTQYF
15 TRBV24-1 TRBD1 CATSDSRDRHNEQFF
13 TRBV12-3/TRBV12-4 NA CASGTLFNYGYTF
17 TRBV7-8 TRBD2 CASSSRTSGADTDTQYF
13 TRBV29-1 NA CSVLGLAINEQFF
14 TRBV5-5 TRBD1 CASGTGRTSYEQYF
15 TRBV5-1 NA CASSLGGTSNQPQHF
13 TRBV2 NA CASNSRVEHEQFF
14 TRBV6-5 TRBD1 CASSYSGQGDKAFF
13 TRBV29-1 NA CSVRWAVGETQYF
13 TRBV6-1 NA CASRQGTGTEAFF
15 TRBV7-2 NA CASSFGGAGNQPQHF
14 TRBV7-2 NA CASSLNGIQETQYF
14 TRBV5-1 NA CASSLGAFTDTQYF
13 TRBV20-1 TRBD2 CSAGGGTYNEQFF
19 TRBV28 NA CASTIGGAVRASINYGYTF
15 TRBV29-1 NA CSVEAVGAPGDTQYF
15 TRBV7-8 TRBD1 CASGDRGYSNQPQHF